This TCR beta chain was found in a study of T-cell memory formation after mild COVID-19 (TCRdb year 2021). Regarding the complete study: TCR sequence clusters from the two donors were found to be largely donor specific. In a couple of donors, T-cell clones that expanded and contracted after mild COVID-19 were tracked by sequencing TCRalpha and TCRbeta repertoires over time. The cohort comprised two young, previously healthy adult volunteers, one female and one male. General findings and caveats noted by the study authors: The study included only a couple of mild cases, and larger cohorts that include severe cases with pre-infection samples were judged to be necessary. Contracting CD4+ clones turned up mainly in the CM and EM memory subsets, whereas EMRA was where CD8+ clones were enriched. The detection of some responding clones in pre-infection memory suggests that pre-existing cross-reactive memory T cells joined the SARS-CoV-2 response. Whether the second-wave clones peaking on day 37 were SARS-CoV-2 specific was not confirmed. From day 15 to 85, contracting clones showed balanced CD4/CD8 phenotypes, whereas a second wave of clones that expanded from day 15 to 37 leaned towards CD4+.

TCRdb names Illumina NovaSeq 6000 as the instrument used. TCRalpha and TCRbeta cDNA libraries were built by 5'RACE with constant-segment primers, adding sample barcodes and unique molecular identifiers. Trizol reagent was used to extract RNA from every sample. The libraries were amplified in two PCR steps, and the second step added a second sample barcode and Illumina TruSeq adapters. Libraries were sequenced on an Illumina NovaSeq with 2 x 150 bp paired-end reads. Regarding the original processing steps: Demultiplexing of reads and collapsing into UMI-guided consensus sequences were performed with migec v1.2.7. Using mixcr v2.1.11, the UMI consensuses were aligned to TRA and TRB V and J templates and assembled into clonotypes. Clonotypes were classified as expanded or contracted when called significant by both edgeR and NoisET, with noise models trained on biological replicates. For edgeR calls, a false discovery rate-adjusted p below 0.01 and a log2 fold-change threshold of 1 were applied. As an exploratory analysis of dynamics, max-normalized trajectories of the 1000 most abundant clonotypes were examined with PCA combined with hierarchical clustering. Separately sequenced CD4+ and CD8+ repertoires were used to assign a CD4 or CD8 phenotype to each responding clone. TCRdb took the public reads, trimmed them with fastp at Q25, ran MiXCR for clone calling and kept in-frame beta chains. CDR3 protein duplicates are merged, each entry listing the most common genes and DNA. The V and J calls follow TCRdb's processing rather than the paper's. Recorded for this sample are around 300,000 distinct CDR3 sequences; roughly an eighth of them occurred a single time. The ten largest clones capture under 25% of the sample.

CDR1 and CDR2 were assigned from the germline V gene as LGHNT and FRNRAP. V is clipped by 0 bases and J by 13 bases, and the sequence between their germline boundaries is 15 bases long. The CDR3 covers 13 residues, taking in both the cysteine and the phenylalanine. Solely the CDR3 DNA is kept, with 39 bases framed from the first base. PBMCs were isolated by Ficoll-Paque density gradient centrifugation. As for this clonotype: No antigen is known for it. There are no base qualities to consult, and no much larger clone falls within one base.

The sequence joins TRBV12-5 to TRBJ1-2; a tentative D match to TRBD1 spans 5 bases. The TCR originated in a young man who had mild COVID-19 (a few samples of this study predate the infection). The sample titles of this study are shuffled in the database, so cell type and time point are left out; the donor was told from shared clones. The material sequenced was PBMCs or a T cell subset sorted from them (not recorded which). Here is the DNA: TGTGCTAGTGGTTTGGTCCTGGGGGAGGCGATCACCTTC. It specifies CASGLVLGEAITF.